This TCR beta chain stems from a study of cytomegalovirus exposure and HLA in healthy donors. Study summary: The same platform as the approximately 670 first-cohort repertoires was used for the 100 to 150 validation repertoires, a later analysis reported.

Study-wide results and limits: Investigators reported some 150 TCR beta chains as tied to cytomegalovirus. Subsequent analysis revealed that first-cohort TCR clusters tended to co-occur in the approximately 120 validation repertoires.

Donors came from a validation cohort of over a hundred subjects, distinct from the first 666-subject cohort. This clone was counted a few times. Its target is not known. Some clones are missing from TCRdb's copy, which holds only in-frame ones; the method was immunoSEQ multiplex PCR. Among 90,000 or so clones listed, approximately 81% were seen once. The CDR3 loop spans 14 amino acids. V dropped 6 bases and J dropped 5 bases, with 14 bases sitting between them. Germline-derived CDR1 and CDR2 are MNHEY and SVGAGI. The origin of this receptor is a man aged 18 to 35 in good health and CMV-seropositive. The sample taken for sequencing was PBMCs. The chain couples TRBV6-5 to TRBJ1-5, with D possibly TRBD1 on 5 matching bases. In DNA form, the CDR3 reads TGTGCCAGCAGCTCCGCAGGGCGCGATCAGCCCCAGCATTTT. Residues: CASSSAGRDQPQHF.